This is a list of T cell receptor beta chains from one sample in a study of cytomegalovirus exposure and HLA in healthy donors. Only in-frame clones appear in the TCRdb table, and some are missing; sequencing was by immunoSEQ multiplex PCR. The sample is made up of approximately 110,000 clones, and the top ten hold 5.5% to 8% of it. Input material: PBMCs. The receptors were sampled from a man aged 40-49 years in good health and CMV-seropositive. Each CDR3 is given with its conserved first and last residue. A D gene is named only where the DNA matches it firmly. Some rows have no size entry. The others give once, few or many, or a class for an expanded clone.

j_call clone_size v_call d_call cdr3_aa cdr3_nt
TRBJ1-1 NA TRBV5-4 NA CASSLEMAQNTEAFF TGTGCCAGCAGCTTGGAGATGGCCCAGAACACTGAAGCTTTCTTT
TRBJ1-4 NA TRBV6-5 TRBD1 CASSGTGTGYEKLFF TGTGCCAGCAGCGGAACCGGGACAGGTTATGAAAAACTGTTTTTT
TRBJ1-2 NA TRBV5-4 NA CASSLGGSAGYTF TGTGCCAGCAGCTTGGGAGGGAGCGCTGGCTACACCTTC
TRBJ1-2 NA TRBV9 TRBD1 CASNLGGTANYGYTF TGTGCCAGCAACCTAGGAGGGACAGCAAACTATGGCTACACCTTC
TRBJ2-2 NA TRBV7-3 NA CASSFGGGELFF TGTGCCAGCAGCTTCGGGGGCGGGGAGCTGTTTTTT
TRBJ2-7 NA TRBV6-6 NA CASSPQGRPYEQYF TGTGCCAGCAGCCCCCAGGGCAGGCCATACGAGCAGTACTTC
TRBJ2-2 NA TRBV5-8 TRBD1 CASSGGTGGRGELFF TGTGCCAGCAGCGGAGGGACAGGGGGTCGCGGGGAGCTGTTTTTT
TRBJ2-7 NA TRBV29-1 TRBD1 CSVVAGTGFPEQYF TGCAGCGTCGTCGCCGGGACAGGTTTTCCCGAGCAGTACTTC
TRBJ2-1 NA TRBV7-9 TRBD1 CASRPSGQGDNEQFF TGTGCCAGCAGGCCTTCCGGACAGGGCGACAATGAGCAGTTCTTC
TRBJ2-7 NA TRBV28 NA CASNPRDGQSYEQYF TGTGCCAGCAACCCTAGGGACGGACAGTCCTACGAGCAGTACTTC
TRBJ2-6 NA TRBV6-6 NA CASRPTTGTGANVLTF TGTGCCAGCAGACCCACCACAGGGACTGGGGCCAACGTCCTGACTTTC
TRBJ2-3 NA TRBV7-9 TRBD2 CASSLPKGLAGGLTDTQYF TGTGCCAGCAGCCTCCCGAAGGGACTAGCGGGAGGACTCACAGATACGCAGTATTTT
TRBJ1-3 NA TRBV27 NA CASRDFLGNTIYF TGTGCCAGCAGAGACTTTCTCGGAAACACCATATATTTT
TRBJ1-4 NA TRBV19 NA CASSIRGSTNEKLFF TGTGCCAGTAGTATACGGGGATCAACTAATGAAAAACTGTTTTTT
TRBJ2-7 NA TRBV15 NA CATSSFGAGKSYEQYF TGTGCCACCAGCTCGTTTGGGGCAGGGAAGTCCTACGAGCAGTACTTC
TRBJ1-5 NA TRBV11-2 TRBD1 CASSLEGGRQPQHF TGTGCCAGCAGCTTAGAAGGGGGCCGTCAGCCCCAGCATTTT
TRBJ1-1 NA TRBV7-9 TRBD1 CASSSETGVAFF TGTGCCAGCAGCTCAGAGACAGGGGTCGCTTTCTTT
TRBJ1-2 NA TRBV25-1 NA CASSDFRQVSGYTF TGTGCCAGCAGTGATTTTCGACAGGTATCTGGCTACACCTTC
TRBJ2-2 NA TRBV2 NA CASSARTPGTGELFF TGTGCCAGCAGTGCCCGGACTCCTGGCACCGGGGAGCTGTTTTTT
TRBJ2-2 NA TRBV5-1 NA CASSFGRDNGELFF TGCGCCAGCAGCTTCGGCAGGGATAACGGGGAGCTGTTTTTT
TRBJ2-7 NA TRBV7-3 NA CASSLGRGERYEQYF TGTGCCAGCAGCTTAGGGCGGGGAGAAAGGTACGAGCAGTACTTC
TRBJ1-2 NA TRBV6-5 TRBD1 CASSSPTGGHGYTF TGTGCCAGCAGTTCACCGACAGGGGGCCATGGCTACACCTTC
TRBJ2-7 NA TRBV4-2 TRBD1 CASSPRQGDHEQYF TGTGCCAGCAGCCCACGGCAGGGGGACCACGAGCAGTACTTC
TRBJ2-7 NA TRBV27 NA CASSDFYEQYF TGTGCCAGCAGTGACTTCTACGAGCAGTACTTC
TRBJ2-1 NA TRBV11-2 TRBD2 CASSLGPGGSYNEQFF TGTGCCAGCAGCTTGGGGCCCGGGGGGAGCTACAATGAGCAGTTCTTC
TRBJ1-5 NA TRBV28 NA CASRTAGRYDQPQHF TGTGCCAGCAGAACTGCAGGGCGTTACGATCAGCCCCAGCATTTT
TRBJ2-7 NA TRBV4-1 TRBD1 CASSLGTGGSYEQYF TGCGCCAGCAGCCTCGGGACAGGGGGATCCTACGAGCAGTACTTC
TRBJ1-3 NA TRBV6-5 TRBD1 CASSYGTGGNTIYF TGTGCCAGCAGTTACGGGACAGGTGGAAACACCATATATTTT
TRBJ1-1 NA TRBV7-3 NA CASSLTGGTEAFF TGTGCCAGCAGCTTAACAGGGGGCACTGAAGCTTTCTTT
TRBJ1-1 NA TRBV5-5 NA CASSLGRNTEAFF TGTGCCAGCAGCTTGGGCAGGAACACTGAAGCTTTCTTT
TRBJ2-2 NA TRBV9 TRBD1 CASRAGTDNTGELFF TGTGCCAGCAGGGCCGGGACAGATAACACCGGGGAGCTGTTTTTT
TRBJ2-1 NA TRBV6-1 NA CASSGSSSYNEQFF TGTGCCAGCAGCGGTTCTAGCTCCTACAATGAGCAGTTCTTC
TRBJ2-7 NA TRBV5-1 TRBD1 CASSLGVGQVAYEQYF TGCGCCAGCAGCTTGGGAGTGGGACAGGTCGCCTACGAGCAGTACTTC
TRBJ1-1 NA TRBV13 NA CASSLNSRIGTEAFF TGTGCCAGCAGCTTGAACAGTAGGATAGGCACTGAAGCTTTCTTT
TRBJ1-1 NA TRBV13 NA CASSPWDNMNTEAFF TGTGCCAGCAGCCCGTGGGACAACATGAACACTGAAGCTTTCTTT
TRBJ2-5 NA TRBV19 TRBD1 CASRRTGSLETQYF TGTGCCAGTAGACGGACAGGTTCTCTAGAGACCCAGTACTTC
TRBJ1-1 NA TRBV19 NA CAIRGGWNTEAFF TGTGCCATAAGGGGGGGCTGGAACACTGAAGCTTTCTTT
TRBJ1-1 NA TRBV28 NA CASSLEALPNTEAFF TGTGCCAGCAGTTTGGAGGCCTTGCCCAACACTGAAGCTTTCTTT
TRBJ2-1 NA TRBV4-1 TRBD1 CASSQTTGVRAYNEQFF TGCGCCAGCAGCCAGACGACAGGGGTCCGAGCCTACAATGAGCAGTTCTTC
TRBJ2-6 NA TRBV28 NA CASSTNLGGANVLTF TGTGCCAGCTCCACAAATCTTGGTGGGGCCAACGTCCTGACTTTC
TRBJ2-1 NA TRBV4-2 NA CASSQDVAGFTSYNEQFF TGTGCCAGCAGCCAAGATGTGGCAGGATTCACCTCCTACAATGAGCAGTTCTTC
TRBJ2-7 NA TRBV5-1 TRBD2 CASSPREASGEQYF TGCGCCAGCAGCCCGCGGGAGGCCTCGGGCGAGCAGTACTTC
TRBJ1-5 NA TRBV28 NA CASSLGQGQPQHF TGTGCCAGCAGTTTGGGGCAGGGGCAGCCCCAGCATTTT
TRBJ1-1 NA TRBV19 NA CASSSTRGSEAFF TGTGCCAGTAGTTCGACCCGGGGGAGTGAAGCTTTCTTT
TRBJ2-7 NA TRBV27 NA CASSSSESYEQYF TGTGCCAGCAGTTCCAGCGAAAGCTACGAGCAGTACTTC
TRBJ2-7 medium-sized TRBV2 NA CASTGSVAYEQYF TGTGCCAGTACGGGGTCAGTGGCCTACGAGCAGTACTTC
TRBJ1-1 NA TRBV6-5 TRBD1 CASSYRTTGAVVEAFF TGTGCCAGCAGTTACCGTACGACAGGGGCAGTAGTTGAAGCTTTCTTT
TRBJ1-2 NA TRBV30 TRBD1 CAWSGTGPYGYTF TGTGCCTGGAGTGGGACAGGTCCCTATGGCTACACCTTC
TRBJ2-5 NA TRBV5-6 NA CASSFGTGLETQYF TGTGCCAGCAGCTTCGGAACAGGGCTGGAGACCCAGTACTTC
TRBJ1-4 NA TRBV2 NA CASSEARSEKLFF TGTGCCAGCAGTGAAGCCCGGTCGGAAAAACTGTTTTTT
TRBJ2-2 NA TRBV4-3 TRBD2 CASSRGLAGGGNTGELFF TGCGCCAGCAGCCGCGGACTAGCGGGAGGCGGGAACACCGGGGAGCTGTTTTTT
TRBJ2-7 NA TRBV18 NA CASSPLRVTYEQYF TGTGCCAGCTCACCACTCCGGGTTACCTACGAGCAGTACTTC
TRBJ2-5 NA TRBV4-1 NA CASSQEPTLQETQYF TGCGCCAGCAGCCAAGAACCGACACTCCAAGAGACCCAGTACTTC
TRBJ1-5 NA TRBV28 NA CASSLGRINQPQHF TGTGCCAGCAGTTTGGGCAGAATCAATCAGCCCCAGCATTTT
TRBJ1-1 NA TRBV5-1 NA CASKGGIRPAFF TGCGCCAGCAAAGGAGGGATACGGCCGGCTTTCTTT